Sequencing of this T cell receptor beta chain was carried out in a study of cytomegalovirus exposure and HLA in healthy donors. Looking at the study overall: Prior work identified 117 million unique TCR beta sequences in roughly 190 million T cells. Study-wide points: Previous analysis showed most TCR beta V segments were productive about 87% or about 30% of the time.

This PCR relied on a set of 60 Vbeta primers and 13 Jbeta primers. Authors' methods: About 10 million of 65 million to 95 million unique TCR beta chains were shared, per a later count. Sequenced by immunoSEQ multiplex PCR; TCRdb stores in-frame clones only, minus some. V and J calls and clone size are given by that table; D and trimming were obtained from the DNA. The data contain approximately 90,000 clones, about 76% of them singletons. The germline CDR1 and CDR2 sequences are SGHRS and YFSETQ. V was trimmed by 1 base and J by 4 bases, leaving 11 bases between them. This CDR3 contains 14 residues. Points on this clone: What it binds is not known.

The source is a woman in her forties in good health and CMV-seronegative. The sequencing sample was made of PBMCs. The chain links TRBV5-1 to TRBJ1-1; D perhaps matches TRBD1 (6 bases). The CDR3 loop is CASSLSQGFTEAFF. The CDR3 DNA follows: TGCGCCAGCAGCTTGTCTCAGGGGTTCACTGAAGCTTTCTTT.